The clone carrying this T cell receptor (beta chain) showed up just once. Its cognate antigen is unknown. Per germline, CDR1 MDHEN and CDR2 SYDVKM. This CDR3 has 15 amino acids. Trimming shortened V by 6 bases and J by 5 bases, and 20 bases separated the two germline ends. Authors' methods: Filtering was not the same, since immunoSEQ gave junction-only sequences without quality scores. Sequencing was performed with immunoSEQ multiplex PCR; in TCRdb, only in-frame clones are kept and a portion is missing. V, J and clone size are those of that table, while D and trimming were read from the DNA. The sample consists of roughly 550,000 clones, roughly 95% of them appearing once. This entry belongs to a study of shared clonotypes between healthy human individuals. Study as a whole: Three CD4 naive, three CD4 memory, two CD8 naive and one CD8 memory plate were used per donor.

Positive CCR7 selection of CD45RO-negative cells yielded the naive CD8 cells, and terminally differentiated effector memory CD45RA+ cells were excluded. Study-wide results and limits: In general, naive subsets displayed greater estimated richness than memory subsets did.

The chain joins TRBV28 to TRBJ2-7; no clear D gene. The sample taken for sequencing was naive CD8+ T cells sorted from blood. This receptor was identified in a woman aged 25 to 39 in good health. CDR3 sequence: CASRRSTELGHEQYF. For the CDR3, the DNA is TGTGCCAGCAGGCGATCGACTGAGCTCGGCCACGAGCAGTACTTC.